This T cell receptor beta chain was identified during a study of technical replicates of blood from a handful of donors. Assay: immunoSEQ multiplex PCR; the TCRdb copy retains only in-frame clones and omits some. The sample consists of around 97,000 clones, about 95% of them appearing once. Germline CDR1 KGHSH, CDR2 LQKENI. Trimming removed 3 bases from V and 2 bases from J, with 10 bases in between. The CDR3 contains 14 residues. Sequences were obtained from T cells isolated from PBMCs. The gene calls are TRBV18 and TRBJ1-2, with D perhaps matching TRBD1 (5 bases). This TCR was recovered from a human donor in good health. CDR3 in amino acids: CASSPSGNNYGYTF. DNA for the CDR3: TGTGCCAGCTCACCTTCAGGGAACAACTATGGCTACACCTTC.